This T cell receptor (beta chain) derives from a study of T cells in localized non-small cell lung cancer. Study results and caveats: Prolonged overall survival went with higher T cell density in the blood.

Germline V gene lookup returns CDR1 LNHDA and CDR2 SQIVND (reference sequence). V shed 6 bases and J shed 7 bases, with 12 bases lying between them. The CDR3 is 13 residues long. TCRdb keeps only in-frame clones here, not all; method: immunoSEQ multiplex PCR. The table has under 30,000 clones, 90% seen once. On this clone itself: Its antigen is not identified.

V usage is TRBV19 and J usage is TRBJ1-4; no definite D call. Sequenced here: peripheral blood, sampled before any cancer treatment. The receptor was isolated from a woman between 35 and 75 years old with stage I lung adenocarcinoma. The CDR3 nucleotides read TGTGCCAGTAGATCTAAGGGTTTTGAAAAACTGTTTTTT. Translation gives CASRSKGFEKLFF. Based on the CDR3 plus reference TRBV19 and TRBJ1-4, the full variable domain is DGGITQSPKYLFRKEGQNVTLSCEQNLNHDAMYWYRQDPGQGLRLIYYSQIVNDFQKGDIAEGYSVSREKKESFPLTVTSAQKNPTAFYLCASRSKGFEKLFFGSGTQLSVL.